This is a list of T cell receptor beta chains from one sample in a study of PD-L1 blockade in urothelial cancer. The protocol was immunoSEQ multiplex PCR, while the TCRdb copy is restricted to in-frame clones and leaves out a portion. The table records tens of thousands of clones, roughly 87% of them present only once. The source material was PBMCs, sampled around atezolizumab (anti-PD-L1) treatment. The source is a man between 65 and 80 years old with urothelial cancer. CDR3s include the opening cysteine and the closing phenylalanine or tryptophan. The D gene is left open where the match is weak. Where a row states a size, it is once, few, many or the class of an expanded clone; other rows omit it.

v_call	j_call	d_call	clone_size	cdr3_aa	cdr3_nt
TRBV19	TRBJ2-2	-	-	CASSSTWGGQDTGELFF	TGTGCCAGTAGTTCAACATGGGGGGGACAGGACACCGGGGAGCTGTTTTTT
TRBV19	TRBJ2-3	TRBD2	-	CASRSGVGTDTQYF	TGTGCCAGTAGAAGCGGGGTGGGAACAGATACGCAGTATTTT
TRBV27	TRBJ2-1	TRBD1	-	CASSLSTGVNEQFF	TGTGCCAGCAGTTTATCGACAGGGGTCAATGAGCAGTTCTTC
TRBV7-9	TRBJ2-4	TRBD1	-	CASSTTGPGIQYF	TGTGCCAGCAGCACGACAGGGCCCGGGATTCAGTACTTC
TRBV7-2	TRBJ2-7	-	once	CASSLEYTYEQYF	TGTGCCAGCAGCTTAGAATACACCTACGAGCAGTACTTC
TRBV30	TRBJ1-5	-	-	CAWSAGEGQPQHF	TGTGCCTGGAGTGCGGGGGAGGGTCAGCCCCAGCATTTT
TRBV4-1	TRBJ2-5	TRBD2	few	CASSQGAGGQETQYF	TGCGCCAGCAGCCAAGGAGCGGGGGGCCAAGAGACCCAGTACTTC
TRBV7-2	TRBJ2-2	-	-	CASSLARLNTGELFF	TGTGCCAGCAGCTTAGCGCGTCTGAACACCGGGGAGCTGTTTTTT
TRBV7-9	TRBJ1-4	TRBD1	-	CASSTRQGREKLFF	TGTGCCAGCAGCACCCGACAGGGTAGGGAAAAACTGTTTTTT
TRBV18	TRBJ1-2	TRBD1	-	CASSPDRGVYGYTF	TGTGCCAGCTCACCAGACAGGGGTGTATATGGCTACACCTTC
TRBV7-2	TRBJ2-5	-	-	CASSLDASDQTQYF	TGTGCCAGCAGCTTAGACGCTAGCGATCAGACCCAGTACTTC
TRBV11-2	TRBJ2-5	TRBD2	-	CASSPVGLAGGRGETQYF	TGTGCCAGCAGCCCCGTGGGCCTAGCGGGGGGGCGGGGAGAGACCCAGTACTTC
TRBV2	TRBJ2-5	TRBD2	-	CASSERTSGNAETQYF	TGTGCCAGCAGTGAAAGGACTAGCGGGAACGCGGAGACCCAGTACTTC
TRBV2	TRBJ2-3	TRBD2	-	CASRGLAGGGDTQYF	TGTGCCAGCAGAGGACTAGCGGGGGGCGGAGATACGCAGTATTTT
TRBV12-5	TRBJ1-3	-	-	CASGLVLTFFSGNTIYF	TGTGCTAGTGGTTTGGTACTAACCTTCTTCTCTGGAAACACCATATATTTT
TRBV11-1	TRBJ2-7	TRBD2	-	CASSPSGPYEQYF	TGTGCCAGCAGCCCTAGCGGCCCCTACGAGCAGTACTTC
TRBV6-5	TRBJ2-7	-	-	CASSYSAPSYEQYF	TGTGCCAGCAGTTACTCGGCACCCTCCTACGAGCAGTACTTC
TRBV4-3	TRBJ2-2	-	large	CASSQVDRLPTGELFF	TGCGCCAGCAGCCAGGTCGACAGGCTACCCACCGGGGAGCTGTTTTTT
TRBV11-2	TRBJ1-3	-	-	CASSLKGDGGNTIYF	TGTGCCAGCAGCTTAAAGGGAGATGGCGGAAACACCATATATTTT
TRBV11-1	TRBJ2-3	TRBD1	-	CASSAGWTGDTDTQYF	TGTGCCAGCAGCGCCGGATGGACAGGGGACACAGATACGCAGTATTTT
TRBV19	TRBJ2-7	-	once	CASSIVVGGAEQYF	TGTGCCAGTAGTATAGTGGTCGGGGGAGCCGAGCAGTACTTC
TRBV7-2	TRBJ1-2	-	-	CASSLARQGWGYTF	TGTGCCAGCAGCTTAGCGAGGCAGGGGTGGGGCTACACCTTC
TRBV7-9	TRBJ1-1	-	-	CASSSGGTEAFF	TGTGCCAGCAGCTCAGGAGGGACTGAAGCTTTCTTT
TRBV11-2	TRBJ1-1	TRBD1	-	CASSLWDRNTEAFF	TGTGCCAGCAGCTTATGGGACAGGAACACTGAAGCTTTCTTT
TRBV6-1	TRBJ2-7	TRBD1	few	CAIRQGFPSYEQYF	TGTGCCATCAGACAGGGTTTTCCTTCCTACGAGCAGTACTTC
TRBV2	TRBJ1-2	TRBD1	-	CASRAQGAVYGYTF	TGTGCCAGCAGGGCCCAGGGGGCTGTGTATGGCTACACCTTC
TRBV19	TRBJ1-1	TRBD1	once	CASSIGPRQGGTEAFF	TGTGCCAGTAGTATAGGCCCCCGACAGGGGGGCACTGAAGCTTTCTTT
TRBV6-1	TRBJ1-2	-	-	CASSESGVLLGYTF	TGTGCCAGCAGTGAATCAGGGGTTCTGCTCGGCTACACCTTC
TRBV28	TRBJ2-5	TRBD2	-	CASSLFPSGNQETQYF	TGTGCCAGCAGTTTATTCCCTAGCGGTAACCAAGAGACCCAGTACTTC
TRBV5-1	TRBJ1-2	TRBD1	many	CASSFDGTGGRKDGYTF	TGCGCCAGCAGTTTTGACGGGACAGGGGGAAGAAAGGATGGCTACACCTTC
TRBV7-9	TRBJ1-6	TRBD1	-	CASSLVYGTDNSPLHF	TGTGCCAGCAGCTTGGTATACGGGACAGATAATTCACCCCTCCACTTT
TRBV7-9	TRBJ2-1	TRBD2	-	CARGGSSYNEQFF	TGTGCCAGGGGGGGGTCCAGCTACAATGAGCAGTTCTTC
TRBV7-6	TRBJ2-3	TRBD2	-	CASSFGLAGGLTDTQYF	TGTGCCAGCAGCTTCGGACTAGCGGGAGGGCTTACAGATACGCAGTATTTT
TRBV5-6	TRBJ2-2	TRBD1	many	CASSLEWGQGSGELFF	TGTGCCAGCAGCTTGGAGTGGGGACAGGGCTCCGGGGAGCTGTTTTTT
TRBV5-5	TRBJ1-5	-	-	CASSSGTSNQPQHF	TGTGCCAGCAGCTCAGGGACAAGCAATCAGCCCCAGCATTTT
TRBV6-5	TRBJ2-2	-	many	CASRPRSGSGELFF	TGTGCCAGCAGACCCCGCTCCGGGAGCGGGGAGCTGTTTTTT
TRBV18	TRBJ1-3	TRBD1	-	CASSPGTGATSGNTIYF	TGTGCCAGCTCACCCGGGACAGGGGCAACCTCTGGAAACACCATATATTTT
TRBV14	TRBJ1-4	-	-	CASTRGPNEKLFF	TGTGCCAGCACGCGGGGGCCTAATGAAAAACTGTTTTTT
TRBV7-2	TRBJ2-3	-	-	CASSSGDGTDTQYF	TGTGCCAGCAGCTCAGGGGATGGCACAGATACGCAGTATTTT
TRBV4-3	TRBJ1-1	-	once	CASSQDQGQGSTEAFF	TGCGCCAGCAGCCAAGATCAGGGACAAGGGTCCACTGAAGCTTTCTTT
TRBV7-2	TRBJ2-5	TRBD1	-	CASSPGQALGTQYF	TGTGCCAGCAGCCCGGGACAGGCCCTGGGGACCCAGTACTTC
TRBV27	TRBJ1-2	-	-	CASSLEANYGYTF	TGTGCCAGCAGTTTAGAGGCTAACTATGGCTACACCTTC
TRBV5-4	TRBJ1-3	-	-	CASSLDLGAGGNTIYF	TGTGCCAGCAGCTTGGATTTGGGGGCCGGAGGAAACACCATATATTTT
TRBV4-2	TRBJ1-1	TRBD1	-	CASSQRGQGARGQNTEAFF	TGTGCCAGCAGCCAGCGTGGACAGGGGGCCAGGGGCCAAAACACTGAAGCTTTCTTT
TRBV19	TRBJ2-1	TRBD1	-	CASSIYGRGWYNEQFF	TGTGCCAGTAGTATATATGGCAGGGGGTGGTACAATGAGCAGTTCTTC
TRBV28	TRBJ2-3	TRBD1	once	CASSQTADRSTDTQYF	TGTGCCAGCAGTCAAACTGCGGACAGGAGCACAGATACGCAGTATTTT
TRBV6-5	TRBJ2-5	-	-	CASSYGLPRGETQYF	TGTGCCAGCAGTTACGGTCTACCCCGGGGGGAGACCCAGTACTTC
TRBV5-6	TRBJ2-4	-	-	CASSSPLEWKNIQYF	TGTGCCAGCAGCTCCCCCTTAGAGTGGAAAAACATTCAGTACTTC
TRBV2	TRBJ2-2	TRBD1	-	CASRRQGEGELFF	TGTGCCAGCAGACGACAGGGCGAGGGGGAGCTGTTTTTT
TRBV6-5	TRBJ2-7	TRBD2	-	CASSPGLAGAYEQYF	TGTGCCAGCAGCCCAGGACTAGCGGGGGCCTACGAGCAGTACTTC
TRBV6-6	TRBJ1-6	-	-	CASRAGNSPLHF	TGTGCCAGCAGAGCAGGGAATTCACCCCTCCACTTT
TRBV7-9	TRBJ1-1	-	-	CASSLGQMNTEAFF	TGTGCCAGCAGCTTAGGACAAATGAACACTGAAGCTTTCTTT
TRBV5-1	TRBJ1-2	TRBD1	once	CASSPGQNNYGYTF	TGCGCCAGCAGCCCGGGACAGAACAACTATGGCTACACCTTC
TRBV7-3	TRBJ2-4	-	-	CASSSRGGEGSGNIQYF	TGTGCCAGCAGCTCCCGGGGAGGTGAGGGCTCTGGAAACATTCAGTACTTC
TRBV6-5	TRBJ2-1	-	-	CASSSPEMTLYNEQFF	TGTGCCAGCAGTTCCCCGGAAATGACTCTCTACAATGAGCAGTTCTTC
TRBV2	TRBJ2-5	-	-	CAREAGQETQYF	TGTGCCAGGGAGGCGGGGCAAGAGACCCAGTACTTC
TRBV10-3	TRBJ2-7	-	-	CAIREGPDYEQYF	TGTGCCATCAGGGAGGGGCCCGACTACGAGCAGTACTTC
TRBV19	TRBJ1-5	-	-	CASSIVEVAQPQHF	TGTGCCAGTAGTATAGTCGAGGTTGCTCAGCCCCAGCATTTT
TRBV6-1	TRBJ2-1	TRBD2	-	CASSVGGVDNEQFF	TGTGCCAGCAGTGTGGGGGGGGTCGACAATGAGCAGTTCTTC
TRBV28	TRBJ2-3	-	-	CASSFPLTGTSTDTQYF	TGTGCCAGCAGTTTCCCACTGACAGGGACTAGCACAGATACGCAGTATTTT